One and the same sample provided the 17 T cell receptor beta chains below, sequenced in a study of T-cell reconstitution after alpha-beta-depleted transplantation in children. The library targeted TCRbeta and was prepared with unique molecular identifiers. TCRdb passed the PCR reads through MiXCR, listing each CDR3 protein once. The sample has 97,000 or so distinct CDR3 sequences; about 6% are singletons. Sequencing was performed on PBMCs, mostly from graft donor cells, taken 60 days after TCRalphabeta/CD19-depleted stem cell transplant. The receptors were sampled from a female patient aged 2 to 10 who had a stem cell transplant for Fanconi anemia, so the T cells may come from the graft donor.

This clonotype was seen repeatedly, ten times or more. V usage is TRBV19 and J usage is TRBJ2-1; D tentatively fits TRBD1 or TRBD2 (5 bases each). The CDR3 spans 17 residues. The germline CDR1 and CDR2 sequences are LNHDA and SQIVND (reference sequence). Trimming stripped 3 bases from V and 5 bases from J, with 20 bases between. DNA for the CDR3: TGTGCCAGTAGTATTATGGGGGAAGGGCTAGCCGACAATGAGCAGTTCTTC. It specifies CASSIMGEGLADNEQFF.

This clonotype was picked up many times. V usage is TRBV2 and J usage is TRBJ2-7, with 8 bases lining up with TRBD1. V gave up 5 bases and J gave up 4 bases; unmatched junction bases: 7. Germline V lookup: CDR1 SNHLY, CDR2 FYNNEI. This CDR3 region has 14 residues. As DNA, the CDR3 is TGTGCCAGCAGTCCTGGGACAGGTCCATACGAGCAGTACTTC. Protein sequence: CASSPGTGPYEQYF.

This clonotype has ten or more counts. J is TRBJ1-5 and V is TRBV7-9; a weak D match, TRBD1 (6 bases). The germline CDR1 and CDR2 sequences are SEHNR and FQNEAQ (reference sequence). CDR3 length equals 15 residues. Trimming pared 1 base from V and 5 bases from J, leaving 12 bases between. CDR3 amino acids: CASSLGQGWDQPQHF. The CDR3 DNA reads TGTGCCAGCAGCTTAGGGCAGGGGTGGGATCAGCCCCAGCATTTT.

This clonotype was detected many times. The V call is TRBV12-3 or TRBV12-4, the J call TRBJ2-4; no firm D call. The CDR3 loop spans 14 amino acids. Deletions cut 3 bases from V and 8 bases from J, with 14 bases between. The CDR3 protein is CASSFGSRSYIQYF. Written as DNA, the CDR3 is TGTGCCAGCAGTTTTGGCTCGAGAAGTTACATTCAGTACTTC.

This clonotype was observed many times. The chain joins TRBV9 to TRBJ2-5, with D perhaps TRBD1 or TRBD2 (5 bases each). This CDR3 is built from 15 residues. V gave up 0 bases and J gave up 2 bases, with 11 bases separating them. Germline V gene data show CDR1 as SGDLS and CDR2 as YYNGEE. As DNA, the CDR3 is TGTGCCAGCAGCGTAGGGGGGTCCCCACAAGAGACCCAGTACTTC. Its translation is CASSVGGSPQETQYF.

This clonotype has just a few counts. This chain connects TRBV30 to TRBJ1-1; 9 nucleotides line up with TRBD1. Trimming cost V 5 bases and J 0 bases; bases outside gene matches: 16. The germline CDR1 and CDR2 sequences are GTSNPN and SVGIG (reference sequence). This CDR3 region has 18 residues. CDR3 bases: TGTGCCTGGTTACCTCCGACAGGGGGTCTATTAGTGAACACTGAAGCTTTCTTT. It is translated as CAWLPPTGGLLVNTEAFF.

The chain joins TRBV13 to TRBJ2-5; 13 bases fit TRBD2. V gave up 0 bases and J gave up 4 bases; unmatched junction bases: 2. Germline V gene data show CDR1 as PRHDT and CDR2 as FYEKMQ (reference sequence). The length of the CDR3 is 16 residues. The CDR3 sequence is CASSLGLAGGLETQYF. The CDR3 region has the DNA TGTGCCAGCAGCTTAGGACTAGCGGGAGGGCTAGAGACCCAGTACTTC.

This clonotype has ten or more counts. The rearrangement joins TRBV12-3 or TRBV12-4 to TRBJ2-2; 10 positions match TRBD1. With V trimmed by 5 bases and J by 4 bases, 4 bases remained unmatched. This CDR3 spans 15 amino acids. The CDR3 spells CASSRTGGSTGELFF. The CDR3 DNA reads as TGTGCCAGCAGTCGGACAGGGGGAAGCACCGGGGAGCTGTTTTTT.

With regard to this clonotype: A much more abundant neighbour one base away suggests this may be a read error. The chain employs TRBV21-1 and TRBJ2-7; the table names TRBD1, a call not compared with the DNA. TRBV21-1 is marked as a pseudogene. This CDR3 is 13 amino acids long. The CDR3 reads CASSKDAGYEKYF. Here the CDR3 DNA reads TGTGCCAGCAGCAAAGATGCAGGGTACGAGAAGTACTTC.

This clonotype showed up many times. The rearrangement links TRBV25-1 to TRBJ2-7; 10 bases agree with TRBD1. This CDR3 spans 14 amino acids. With V trimmed by 7 bases and J by 2 bases, 5 bases remained unmatched. CDR1 and CDR2 (germline): MGHDK, SYGVNS. The CDR3 nucleotides are TGTGCCAGCACCGGGGGACAGGGGACCTACGAGCAGTACTTC. Protein: CASTGGQGTYEQYF.

The rearrangement links TRBV10-3 to TRBJ2-2; 12 nucleotides align to TRBD1. This CDR3 is 17 amino acids long. From germline, CDR1 is ENHRY and CDR2 SYGVKD. The V and J ends lost 4 bases and 4 bases, in that order; junction bases with no gene match: 7. The CDR3 region is CAISASGTGGSTGELFF. For the CDR3, the DNA is TGTGCCATCAGTGCTTCGGGGACAGGGGGCAGCACCGGGGAGCTGTTTTTT.

The chain combines TRBV6-1 with TRBJ1-2, with a weak D call TRBD1 (5 bases). This CDR3 is built from 14 residues. The germline V gene has CDR1 MNHNS and CDR2 SASEGT. Trimming left V 1 base short and J 8 bases short, with 14 bases between. CDR3: CASSEVGGARGYTF. CDR3 coding DNA: TGTGCCAGCAGTGAAGTGGGAGGGGCGCGAGGCTACACCTTC.

This clonotype was picked up many times. The rearrangement uses TRBV10-3 and TRBJ2-7, with 8 positions matching TRBD1. The CDR3 consists of 14 residues. Germline CDR1 reads ENHRY; CDR2 reads SYGVKD. Trimming cost V 8 bases and J 0 bases; bases outside gene matches: 6. The CDR3 nucleotides are TGTGCCATCGACCCGACAGGGGACTCCTACGAGCAGTACTTC. Amino acids: CAIDPTGDSYEQYF.

This sequence joins TRBV10-1 and TRBJ2-7; 9 nucleotides align to TRBD1. V lost 3 bases, J lost 4 bases, and 4 bases stayed unmatched. Looked up from germline, CDR1 is WNHNN and CDR2 is SYGVQD (reference sequence). The CDR3 consists of 14 residues. CDR3 nucleotides: TGCGCCAGCAGTGACCCCGGACAGGGGTACGAGCAGTACTTC. This encodes CASSDPGQGYEQYF.

V usage is TRBV19 and J usage is TRBJ1-5; D is ambiguous. The CDR3 spans 15 residues. Germline CDR1 LNHDA, CDR2 SQIVND (reference sequence). The V gene lost 4 bases and the J gene lost 4 bases, with 14 bases spanning the gap. The CDR3: CASSTGRVGNQPQHF. DNA for the CDR3: TGTGCCAGTAGTACGGGAAGGGTAGGTAATCAGCCCCAGCATTTT.

This clonotype was seen at least ten times. This chain joins TRBV28 and TRBJ2-7, with D perhaps TRBD1 or TRBD2 (5 bases each). CDR1 is MDHEN and CDR2 is SYDVKM in the germline V gene. V was pared by 6 bases and J by 9 bases, with 24 bases between. This CDR3 is built from 15 residues. The CDR3: CASRITGTPRPGQYF. CDR3 DNA sequence: TGTGCCAGCAGAATAACCGGGACCCCCCGTCCAGGGCAGTACTTC.

This clonotype has a handful of counts. The rearrangement links TRBV3-1 to TRBJ1-1; TRBD1 matches 8 bases. The CDR3 is 15 residues long. Germline CDR1 is LGHDT and CDR2 is YNNKEL (reference sequence). Trimming took 2 bases from V and 2 from J; bases not matched to a gene: 4. CDR3 loop: CASSQQGAENTEAFF. The CDR3 DNA follows: TGTGCCAGCAGCCAACAGGGGGCGGAAAACACTGAAGCTTTCTTT. Based on the CDR3 plus reference TRBV3-1 and TRBJ1-1, the full variable domain is DTAVSQTPKYLVTQMGNDKSIKCEQNLGHDTMYWYKQDSKKFLKIMFSYNNKELIINETVPNRFSPKSPDKAHLNLHINSLELGDSAVYFCASSQQGAENTEAFFGQGTRLTVV.